Below, 2 T cell receptor beta chains from the same sample are listed, as sequenced in a study of cytomegalovirus exposure and HLA in healthy donors. This PCR relied on a set of 60 Vbeta primers and 13 Jbeta primers. Generated by immunoSEQ multiplex PCR, the TCRdb table keeps only in-frame clones and is missing some. The sample includes about 160,000 clones, around 84% of them seen just once. Sequencing used PBMCs. These receptors originate from a man aged 45-65 years in good health and CMV-seropositive.

The rearrangement uses TRBV30 and TRBJ1-4; 9 bases match TRBD1. Germline assignment: CDR1 GTSNPN and CDR2 SVGIG (reference sequence). The CDR3 has 14 residues. After removal of 0 bases from V and 8 bases from J, the junction contained 4 bases not matched to a gene. CDR3 sequence: CAWSVTDRGEKLFF. In DNA, the CDR3 is TGTGCCTGGAGTGTAACGGACAGGGGCGAAAAACTGTTTTTT.

This clone appeared a single time. This chain uses TRBV10-1 with TRBJ2-3; TRBD1 agrees at 8 bases. CDR1 and CDR2 from the germline V gene are WNHNN and SYGVQD (reference sequence). The V and J ends lost 3 bases and 5 bases, in that order; junction bases with no gene match: 4. This CDR3 contains 14 residues. The CDR3 DNA is TGCGCCAGCAGTGACAGGGGGCTTGGAGATACGCAGTATTTT. It codes for CASSDRGLGDTQYF.